This T cell receptor (beta chain) was identified during a study of post-analysis software for immune sequencing data. Study context: Patients with relapsing-remitting, secondary progressive and progressive-relapsing multiple sclerosis courses were all represented. Study-wide points: The study found TRBV5-6, TRBV5-1 and TRBV20-1 among 5 or 6 TRBV segments more frequent in patients than controls.

Of note for this clonotype: Its matching antigen is unknown.

The authors incorporated unique molecular identifiers into the TCR beta cDNA libraries. TCRdb passed the PCR reads through MiXCR, listing each CDR3 protein once. Here the sample spans some 890,000 distinct CDR3 sequences, 53% being singletons. Germline V lookup: CDR1 DFQATT, CDR2 SNEGSKA (reference sequence). The length of the CDR3 is 16 residues. V lost 3 bases, J lost 3 bases, and 12 bases stayed unmatched. The sequenced material came from blood. This TCR was sampled from a girl aged 5 to 17 with multiple sclerosis. The J gene is TRBJ2-5, the V gene TRBV20-1; TRBD2 agrees at 8 bases. The DNA of the CDR3 is TGCAGTGCTAGTACACTAGCGGAACACCTTAAAGAGACCCAGTACTTC. Protein product: CSASTLAEHLKETQYF.